These 31 T cell receptor beta chains were sequenced from one sample in a study of blood T cell repertoires in COVID-19. Sequencing was performed with immunoSEQ multiplex PCR; in TCRdb, only in-frame clones are kept and a portion is missing. The top ten hold 3% to 4% of the sample, which has fewer than 150,000 clones, 70% to 90% seen once. Sample: peripheral blood. The receptor set was obtained from a middle-aged man with acute or convalescent COVID-19.

This chain connects TRBV2 to TRBJ2-1; TRBD2 aligns across 8 bases. This CDR3 is built from 12 residues. Germline CDR1 is SNHLY and CDR2 is FYNNEI. With V trimmed by 4 bases and J by 10 bases, 3 bases remained unmatched. CDR3 protein: CASSAAGAEQFF. CDR3 coding DNA: TGTGCCAGCAGTGCAGCGGGGGCCGAGCAGTTCTTC. The variable domain in full, completed from reference TRBV2 and TRBJ2-1, reads EPEVTQTPSHQVTQMGQEVILRCVPISNHLYFYWYRQILGQKVEFLVSFYNNEISEKSEIFDDQFSVERPDGSNFTLKIRSTKLEDSAMYFCASSAAGAEQFFGPGTRLTVL.

This clone was detected a few times. This rearrangement joins TRBV4-3 to TRBJ1-4; 7 bases are shared with TRBD1. V was clipped by 0 bases and J by 8 bases; unmatched bases: 6. The germline V gene has CDR1 LGHNA and CDR2 YSLEER. This CDR3 spans 15 amino acids. The CDR3 DNA follows: TGCGCCAGCAGCCAAGAGTTCAGGGGGTTGGAAAAACTGTTTTTT. Translation gives CASSQEFRGLEKLFF.

This clone was counted only a few times. This chain links TRBV7-9 with TRBJ2-7; TRBD1 matches 9 bases. CDR1 and CDR2 (germline): SEHNR, FQNEAQ (reference sequence). CDR3 length: 15 residues. With 5 bases clipped from V and 1 base from J, the junction kept 6 bases outside the gene matches. The CDR3 coding sequence is TGTGCCAGCAGCCCTGCTGGACAGGGGTCCTACGAGCAGTACTTC. Translated, it gives CASSPAGQGSYEQYF. The full variable domain, with the rest looked up from reference TRBV7-9 and TRBJ2-7, is DTGVSQNPRHKITKRGQNVTFRCDPISEHNRLYWYRQTLGQGPEFLTYFQNEAQLEKSRLLSDRFSAERPKGSFSTLEIQRTEQGDSAMYLCASSPAGQGSYEQYFGPGTRLTVT.

The gene calls are TRBV7-9 and TRBJ2-1; D not certain. Trimming took off 1 base at V and 3 bases at J, with 10 bases between the two ends. Germline CDR1 reads SEHNR; CDR2 reads FQNEAQ (reference sequence). The CDR3 is 15 residues long. The CDR3 is CASSLGVSGYNEQFF. CDR3 nucleotides: TGTGCCAGCAGCTTAGGGGTTTCGGGCTACAATGAGCAGTTCTTC.

The rearrangement uses TRBV2 and TRBJ2-3, with TRBD2 identical over 9 bases. Germline V gives CDR1 SNHLY, CDR2 FYNNEI. With V trimmed by 4 bases and J by 6 bases, 11 bases remained unmatched. There are 16 residues in the CDR3. In nucleotides, the CDR3 is TGTGCCAGCAGTGGAGCTAGCGGGGCCTCAAGGGATACGCAGTATTTT. Its protein is CASSGASGASRDTQYF.

This clone appeared once. Within the sample, other DNA sequences also encode this same CDR3. The genes are TRBV18 and TRBJ1-1; 10 bases map to TRBD1. The CDR3 has 15 amino acids. V lost 1 base and J lost 3; bases outside the gene matches: 2. Germline lookup yields CDR1 KGHSH and CDR2 LQKENI. The CDR3 nucleotides are TGTGCCAGCTCACCACGACAGGGGGCGGACACTGAAGCTTTCTTT. It specifies CASSPRQGADTEAFF.

The chain uses TRBV28 and TRBJ1-2, with D unresolved. Germline-derived CDR1 and CDR2 are MDHEN and SYDVKM. The CDR3 spans 12 residues. Trimming left V 4 bases short and J 12 bases short, with 15 bases between. This chain's CDR3 is CASSSGRGSDTF. CDR3 in DNA: TGTGCCAGCAGTTCTGGTCGGGGATCAGACACCTTC.

The chain uses TRBV7-2 and TRBJ2-3; the match to TRBD2 covers 12 bases. V lost 8 bases to trimming and J lost 2 bases; unmatched junction nucleotides: 5. This CDR3 comprises 15 residues. Germline V CDR1 and CDR2: SGHTA, FQGNSA. DNA for the CDR3: TGTGCCAGCGCTAGACTAGCGGGGGACACAGATACGCAGTATTTT. Encoded protein: CASARLAGDTDTQYF.

This clone has only one observation. The CDR3 bases are TGCGCCAGCGACAGGGGACAGGGCTACAATGAGCAGTTCTTC. Translating it yields CASDRGQGYNEQFF. V is TRBV4-1 and J is TRBJ2-1; 9 positions agree with TRBD1. The CDR3 extends over 14 amino acids. Trimming cost V 8 bases and J 3 bases; bases outside gene matches: 5. The germline gives CDR1 MGHRA, CDR2 YSYEKL.

The chain is built from TRBV5-8 and TRBJ2-4; TRBD2 is a possible D gene (6 bases). CDR1 and CDR2 from the germline V gene are SGHTS and YDEGEE. This CDR3 region has 16 residues. V lost 0 bases, J lost 0 bases, and 10 bases lay in between. In DNA form, the CDR3 reads TGTGCCAGCAGCTTGGCCGGGGGTCTAGCCAAAAACATTCAGTACTTC. This encodes CASSLAGGLAKNIQYF.

The chain recombines TRBV4-3 with TRBJ1-2; 9 bases are a match to TRBD1. Germline V CDR1 and CDR2: LGHNA, YSLEER. V trimming: 4 bases; J trimming: 2 bases; junction bases outside the gene matches: 2. The CDR3 totals 14 residues. The CDR3 loop reads CASSPGQGNYGYTF. CDR3 bases: TGCGCCAGCAGCCCTGGACAGGGGAACTATGGCTACACCTTC.

This chain connects TRBV3-1 (or the pseudogene TRBV3-2) to TRBJ2-7; the match to TRBD1 covers 10 bases. Trimming at V came to 5 bases and at J to 3 bases, leaving 7 bases not matched to a gene. This CDR3 has 15 residues. The germline V gene has CDR1 LGHDT and CDR2 YNNKEL (reference sequence). The CDR3 protein is CASSGTRDRGYEQYF. The CDR3 DNA sequence: TGTGCCAGCAGCGGGACACGGGACAGGGGCTACGAGCAGTACTTC.

The CDR3 is CASSQGETGGKEETQYF. CDR3 nucleotides: TGCGCCAGCAGCCAAGGGGAAACAGGGGGAAAGGAGGAGACCCAGTACTTC. This chain connects TRBV4-1 to TRBJ2-5; 8 nucleotides agree with TRBD1. The CDR3 spans 17 residues. Germline V lookup: CDR1 MGHRA, CDR2 YSYEKL. The junction had 12 bases not matched to a gene; V was cut back by 1 base and J by 5 bases.

CDR3 protein: CASSQVIGVGYTF. The CDR3 bases are TGCGCCAGCAGCCAAGTCATAGGGGTTGGCTACACCTTC. The chain uses TRBV4-1 and TRBJ1-2; D may be TRBD1 (5 bases). The CDR3 runs 13 residues. V lost 1 base, J lost 7 bases, and 10 bases lay in between. Germline CDR1 MGHRA, CDR2 YSYEKL.

The J gene is TRBJ2-6, the V gene TRBV9; D unclear. Germline V gene data show CDR1 as SGDLS and CDR2 as YYNGEE. The CDR3 is made up of 16 amino acids. V was cut by 3 bases and J by 4 bases, with 14 bases left in between. This CDR3 is CASSAQSVAGANVLTF. The CDR3 coding sequence is TGTGCCAGCAGCGCCCAGTCCGTTGCCGGGGCCAACGTCCTGACTTTC.

CDR3 in DNA: TGCAGCTCGAGACGGGGAAACACAGATACGCAGTATTTT. Encoded protein: CSSRRGNTDTQYF. The chain combines TRBV29-1 with TRBJ2-3; tentative D call: TRBD2 (5 bases). CDR3 length: 13 amino acids. The germline V and J ends were trimmed by 8 bases and 2 bases, with 14 bases remaining between them. Germline loops: CDR1 SQVTM, CDR2 ANQGSEA.

This clone came up a few times. This chain connects TRBV2 to TRBJ2-2, with 9 bases identical to TRBD1. With 8 bases clipped from V and 7 bases from J, the junction kept 11 bases outside the gene matches. The CDR3 spans 15 residues. Germline V gives CDR1 SNHLY, CDR2 FYNNEI. As DNA, the CDR3 is TGTGCCAGCTCCCGGGAGGACAGGGGTGGCGGGGAGCTGTTTTTT. Translation gives CASSREDRGGGELFF. The full variable domain, with the rest looked up from reference TRBV2 and TRBJ2-2, is EPEVTQTPSHQVTQMGQEVILRCVPISNHLYFYWYRQILGQKVEFLVSFYNNEISEKSEIFDDQFSVERPDGSNFTLKIRSTKLEDSAMYFCASSREDRGGGELFFGEGSRLTVL.

The chain carries TRBV13 and TRBJ2-1, with 7 bases fitting TRBD1. V gave up 1 base and J gave up 5 bases; unmatched junction bases: 2. From germline, CDR1 is PRHDT and CDR2 FYEKMQ (reference sequence). The length of the CDR3 is 14 residues. The CDR3 here is CASSLVQGHNEQFF. CDR3 DNA sequence: TGTGCCAGCAGCTTAGTACAGGGGCACAATGAGCAGTTCTTC.

The chain is built from TRBV30 and TRBJ2-7; a weak D match, TRBD1 (5 bases). Looked up from germline, CDR1 is GTSNPN and CDR2 is SVGIG (reference sequence). Trimming took off 0 bases at V and 1 base at J, with 13 bases between the two ends. The CDR3 extends over 15 amino acids. The CDR3: CAWSVDSAISYEQYF. Written as DNA, the CDR3 is TGTGCCTGGAGTGTCGACAGCGCAATATCCTACGAGCAGTACTTC.

The chain combines TRBV5-4 with TRBJ2-5; the D gene is possibly TRBD2 (7 bases). Trimming left V 1 base short and J 4 bases short, with 11 bases between. In germline, CDR1 is SGHNT, CDR2 YYREEE (reference sequence). The CDR3 is made up of 14 amino acids. CDR3 sequence: CASSLWGGPETQYF. CDR3 bases: TGTGCCAGCAGCTTGTGGGGGGGCCCAGAGACCCAGTACTTC.

The V and J genes are TRBV27 and TRBJ2-5; D gene uncertain. Germline CDR1 reads MNHEY; CDR2 reads SMNVEV (reference sequence). The CDR3 contains 16 residues. V was clipped by 3 bases and J by 0 bases, with 14 bases between them. The CDR3 DNA sequence: TGTGCCAGCAGTTTGTCTCCAGGATACTACCAAGAGACCCAGTACTTC. This sequence encodes CASSLSPGYYQETQYF.

The chain is built from TRBV7-9 and TRBJ2-7, with TRBD1 matching over 9 bases. This CDR3 comprises 15 residues. After removal of 4 bases from V and 1 base from J, the junction contained 5 bases not matched to a gene. Germline V gene sequence: CDR1 SEHNR, CDR2 FQNEAQ (reference sequence). CDR3 in amino acids: CASSSLGQGSYEQYF. Written as DNA, the CDR3 is TGTGCCAGCAGCTCGCTAGGACAGGGGTCCTACGAGCAGTACTTC.

This chain connects TRBV29-1 to TRBJ1-5; tentative D call: TRBD1 (5 bases). Germline CDR1 is SQVTM and CDR2 is ANQGSEA. The V end was cut by 6 bases, the J end by 1 base, with 7 bases between. The CDR3 extends over 12 amino acids. CDR3 protein: CSVQGSNQPQHF. For the CDR3, the DNA is TGCAGCGTCCAGGGAAGCAATCAGCCCCAGCATTTT. The full variable domain, completed using reference TRBV29-1 and TRBJ1-5, is SAVISQKPSRDICQRGTSLTIQCQVDSQVTMMFWYRQQPGQSLTLIATANQGSEATYESGFVIDKFPISRPNLTFSTLTVSNMSPEDSSIYLCSVQGSNQPQHFGDGTRLSIL.

The rearrangement links TRBV11-2 to TRBJ1-1, with TRBD1 as a possible D gene (6 bases). In germline, CDR1 is SGHAT, CDR2 FQNNGV. V was cut by 4 bases and J by 5 bases, with 14 bases left in between. The CDR3 covers 14 residues. The CDR3 reads CASSSQGGWTEAFF. The CDR3 region has the DNA TGTGCCAGCAGCTCACAGGGCGGTTGGACTGAAGCTTTCTTT.

The genes are TRBV19 and TRBJ1-3; D is unclear. V shed 5 bases and J shed 0 bases, with 14 bases lying between them. Germline loops: CDR1 LNHDA, CDR2 SQIVND (reference sequence). CDR3 length equals 16 residues. The CDR3 DNA reads as TGTGCCAGTAGTCTCCAGGAGGTCCGCTCTGGAAACACCATATATTTT. Its translation: CASSLQEVRSGNTIYF.

This chain joins TRBV5-6 and TRBJ1-6, with 7 bases that match TRBD1. Germline values: CDR1 SGHDT, CDR2 YYEEEE. V dropped 4 bases and J dropped 4; count of bases not matched to a gene: 5. The CDR3 consists of 15 residues. The chain's CDR3 is CASSGGTAYNSPLHF. The CDR3 DNA reads as TGTGCCAGCAGCGGCGGGACAGCTTATAATTCACCCCTCCACTTT.

This clone is judged medium-sized. The CDR3 DNA sequence: TGTGCCAGCAGCTCGGCGGGACTAGCGGTACCCAATGAGCAGTTCTTC. It yields the protein CASSSAGLAVPNEQFF. The rearrangement links TRBV7-9 to TRBJ2-1; 11 bases line up with TRBD2. V trimming: 4 bases; J trimming: 6 bases; junction bases outside the gene matches: 8. The germline CDR1 and CDR2 sequences are SEHNR and FQNEAQ (reference sequence). The CDR3 length is 16 residues.

V gene TRBV7-9 combines with J gene TRBJ2-3; 12 nucleotides agree with TRBD2. The germline V gene encodes CDR1 SEHNR and CDR2 FQNEAQ (reference sequence). The CDR3 is made up of 18 amino acids. V was clipped by 5 bases and J by 0 bases; unmatched bases: 9. CDR3 sequence (DNA): TGTGCCAGCAGCACCGGGACTAGCGGGTTTTCTAGCACAGATACGCAGTATTTT. Translating it yields CASSTGTSGFSSTDTQYF.

This clone showed up just once. This chain joins TRBV3-1 (or the pseudogene TRBV3-2) and TRBJ1-1; 7 bases map to TRBD1. There are 15 residues in the CDR3. Losses at the gene ends were 0 bases for V and 8 bases for J; bases not matched to a gene: 9. Per the germline V gene, CDR1 is LGHDT and CDR2 is YNNKEL (reference sequence). CDR3 in DNA: TGTGCCAGCAGCCAAGAGTTGGGGACAGCACTCGAAGCTTTCTTT. Encoded protein: CASSQELGTALEAFF.

The chain is built from TRBV7-8 and TRBJ2-7; D not resolved. This CDR3 has 16 residues. V lost 4 bases and J lost 0, with 16 bases in between. The germline gives CDR1 SGHVS, CDR2 FQNEAQ. The CDR3: CASSWPAAPSSYEQYF. The CDR3 bases are TGTGCCAGCAGCTGGCCCGCGGCACCAAGCTCCTACGAGCAGTACTTC. Variable domain in full (rest from reference TRBV7-8 and TRBJ2-7): GAGVSQSPRYKVAKRGQDVALRCDPISGHVSLFWYQQALGQGPEFLTYFQNEAQLDKSGLPSDRFFAERPEGSVSTLKIQRTQQEDSAVYLCASSWPAAPSSYEQYFGPGTRLTVT.

The rearrangement joins TRBV11-2 to TRBJ2-7, with D perhaps matching TRBD1 (5 bases). From germline, CDR1 is SGHAT and CDR2 FQNNGV. The length of the CDR3 is 14 residues. V lost 5 bases to trimming and J lost 0 bases, with 11 bases between them. In DNA, the CDR3 is TGTGCCAGCAGCCTTGACAGTTACTCCTACGAGCAGTACTTC. It translates to CASSLDSYSYEQYF.